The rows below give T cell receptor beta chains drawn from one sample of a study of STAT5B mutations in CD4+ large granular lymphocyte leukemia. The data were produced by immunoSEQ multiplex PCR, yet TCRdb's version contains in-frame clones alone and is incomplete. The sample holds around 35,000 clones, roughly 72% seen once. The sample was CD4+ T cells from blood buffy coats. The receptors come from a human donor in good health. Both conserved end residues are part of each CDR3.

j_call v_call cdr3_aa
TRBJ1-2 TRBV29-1 CSVEGGGARGYTF
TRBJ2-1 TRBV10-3 CAISEGRREGDNEQFF
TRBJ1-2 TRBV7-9 CASRPDRVYGYTF
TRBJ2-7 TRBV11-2 CASSLDRGRTYEQYF
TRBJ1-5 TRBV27 CASSFSQPQHF
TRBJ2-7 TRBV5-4 CASSSRWDTYEQYF
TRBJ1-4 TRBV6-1 CASSETLAATNEKLFF
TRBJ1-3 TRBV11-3 CASSLEVQGAAGNTIYF
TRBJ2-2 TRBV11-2 CASSFVSGSGDTGELFF
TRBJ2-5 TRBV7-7 CASSPAVRETQYF
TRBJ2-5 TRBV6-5 CASRPRDPRRETQYF
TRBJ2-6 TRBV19 CASSMELLGGGAGANVLTF
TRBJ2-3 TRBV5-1 CASKLAGGFTDTQYF
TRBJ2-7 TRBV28 CASSSSGLYF
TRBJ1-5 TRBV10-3 CAISAGENNQPQHF
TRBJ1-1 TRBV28 CASSLVYSNTEAFF
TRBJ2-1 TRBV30 CAWSPMVEQFF
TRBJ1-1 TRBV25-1 CASRSSGGMNTEAFF
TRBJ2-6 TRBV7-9 CASSPTANVLTF
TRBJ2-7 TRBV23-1 CASSHLWGAGGNYEQYF
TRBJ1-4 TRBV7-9 CASTQSLNEKLFF
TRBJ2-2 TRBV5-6 CASSSGQYTGELFF
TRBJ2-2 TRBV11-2 CASSLRGPGELFF
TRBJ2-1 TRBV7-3 CASSLRRGDSYNEQFF
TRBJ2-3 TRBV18 CASSPLAGVGDTQYF
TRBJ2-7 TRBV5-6 CASSLGRVTYEQYF
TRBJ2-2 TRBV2 CASRGRGSGELFF
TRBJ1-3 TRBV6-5 CASSLGQGGYLYF
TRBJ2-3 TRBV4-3 CASSQGSGTVDTQYF
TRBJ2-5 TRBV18 CASSLTRAPQETQYF
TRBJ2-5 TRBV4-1 CASSQDLASGREETQYF
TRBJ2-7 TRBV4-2 CASSHRTGGSYEQYF
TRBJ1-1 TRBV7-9 CASRNRLGHLNTEAFF
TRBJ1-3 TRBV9 CASSVAGGLGNTIYF
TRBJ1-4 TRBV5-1 CASSPELTGRNEKLFF
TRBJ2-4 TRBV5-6 CASSLGGGFENIQYF
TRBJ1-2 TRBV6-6 CASSFGSYGYTF
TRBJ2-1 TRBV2 CASSGLAGARPRDEQFF